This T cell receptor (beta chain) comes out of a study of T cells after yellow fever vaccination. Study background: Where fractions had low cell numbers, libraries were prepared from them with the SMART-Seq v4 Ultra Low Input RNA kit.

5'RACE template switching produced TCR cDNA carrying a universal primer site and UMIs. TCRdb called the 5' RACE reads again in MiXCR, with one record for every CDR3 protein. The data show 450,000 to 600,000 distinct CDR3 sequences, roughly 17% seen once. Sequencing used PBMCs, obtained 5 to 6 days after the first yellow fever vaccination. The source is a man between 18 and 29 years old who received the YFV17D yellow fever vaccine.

The CDR3 sequence is CASSQATGVGNTIYF. Written as DNA, the CDR3 is TGCGCCAGCAGCCAAGCTACAGGGGTAGGAAACACCATATATTTT. The V gene is TRBV4-1, the J gene TRBJ1-3, with TRBD1 matching over 7 bases. With V trimmed by 1 base and J by 4 bases, 4 bases remained unmatched. Germline CDR1 and CDR2: MGHRA and YSYEKL. The CDR3 covers 15 residues.